Below are 22 T cell receptor beta chains sequenced from a single sample in a study of blood T cell repertoires in COVID-19. Using immunoSEQ multiplex PCR, the repertoire was profiled, and TCRdb retains in-frame clones only, with some absent. The sample includes about 270,000 clones, approximately 85% of them seen just once. The sequencing sample was made of peripheral blood. Receptor source: a woman of 80 years or more with COVID-19, enrolled during active disease.

The chain joins TRBV28 to TRBJ2-5; D call uncertain. CDR1 is MDHEN and CDR2 is SYDVKM in the germline V gene. The germline V and J ends were trimmed by 0 bases and 4 bases, with 9 bases remaining between them. CDR3 length: 14 residues. The CDR3 DNA is TGTGCCAGCAGTTTATGGGCTTCGCTAGAGACCCAGTACTTC. Translation gives CASSLWASLETQYF.

V and J are TRBV19 and TRBJ1-1, with D perhaps matching TRBD1 (5 bases). Looked up from germline, CDR1 is LNHDA and CDR2 is SQIVND (reference sequence). V lost 5 bases and J 3 bases, leaving 25 bases between the germline ends. The CDR3 runs to 18 residues. CDR3 amino acids: CASSRRLQGPGIDTEAFF. The CDR3 DNA sequence: TGTGCCAGTAGTCGCCGACTCCAGGGCCCCGGTATTGACACTGAAGCTTTCTTT.

The J gene is TRBJ1-5, the V gene TRBV5-6, with 10 nucleotides matching TRBD1. Germline trimming cut 0 bases from V and 11 bases from J; bases unmatched to any gene: 5. There are 14 residues in the CDR3. Looked up from germline, CDR1 is SGHDT and CDR2 is YYEEEE. CDR3: CASSLGQGALSQHF. CDR3 DNA sequence: TGTGCCAGCAGCTTGGGACAGGGGGCTCTTTCCCAGCATTTT.

In its sample, this clone was seen once. The chain couples TRBV6-1 to TRBJ1-5, with TRBD1 identical over 10 bases. CDR3 length: 17 residues. V shed 2 bases and J 6 bases; nucleotides not matched to a gene: 10. Per germline, CDR1 MNHNS and CDR2 SASEGT. In DNA, the CDR3 is TGTGCCAGCAGTGAAAATCTAAGGACAGGGGGTTTTCAGCCCCAGCATTTT. This gives the protein CASSENLRTGGFQPQHF.

In its sample, this clone was seen a few times. The rearrangement uses TRBV6-6 and TRBJ2-2; 7 nucleotides agree with TRBD1. The CDR3 length is 15 residues. Per germline, CDR1 MNHNY and CDR2 SVGAGI (reference sequence). The ends lost 6 bases at V and 4 bases at J; junction bases unmatched: 8. The DNA for the CDR3 is TGTGCCAGCAGACCCACAGGGGCCAGCACCGGGGAGCTGTTTTTT. Translated, it gives CASRPTGASTGELFF.

The V call is TRBV20-1, the J call TRBJ1-1, with a weak D call TRBD1 (5 bases). The germline gives CDR1 DFQATT, CDR2 SNEGSKA (reference sequence). This CDR3 contains 13 residues. V was clipped by 3 bases and J by 5 bases, with 13 bases between them. The CDR3: CSASYGGRTEAFF. DNA of the CDR3: TGCAGTGCTAGTTATGGGGGGAGGACTGAAGCTTTCTTT.

The V and J genes are TRBV19 and TRBJ1-5; TRBD1 agrees at 7 bases. The CDR3 length is 16 residues. Germline lookup yields CDR1 LNHDA and CDR2 SQIVND (reference sequence). Trimming cost V 1 base and J 9 bases; bases outside gene matches: 12. The CDR3 protein is CASSIGAATGSRPQHF. The CDR3 DNA reads TGTGCCAGTAGTATAGGGGCGGCGACAGGGTCACGGCCCCAGCATTTT.

This clone was detected a few times. This chain uses TRBV19 with TRBJ1-2, with D unclear. Germline V gives CDR1 LNHDA, CDR2 SQIVND (reference sequence). V lost 0 bases, J lost 4 bases, and 9 bases lay in between. The CDR3 has 14 residues. In nucleotides, the CDR3 is TGTGCCAGTAGTATAGATCATGCGGGCTATGGCTACACCTTC. Its protein product is CASSIDHAGYGYTF. Full variable domain (missing parts from reference TRBV19 and TRBJ1-2): DGGITQSPKYLFRKEGQNVTLSCEQNLNHDAMYWYRQDPGQGLRLIYYSQIVNDFQKGDIAEGYSVSREKKESFPLTVTSAQKNPTAFYLCASSIDHAGYGYTFGSGTRLTVV.

The chain recombines TRBV3-1 (or the pseudogene TRBV3-2) with TRBJ1-1; perhaps TRBD1 as D (5 bases). V lost 6 bases and J 0 bases, leaving 20 bases between the germline ends. Germline values: CDR1 LGHDT, CDR2 YNNKEL (reference sequence). This CDR3 has 17 amino acids. CDR3 in amino acids: CASSTGGWGTVNTEAFF. The CDR3, as DNA: TGTGCCAGCAGTACTGGTGGGTGGGGCACAGTGAACACTGAAGCTTTCTTT.

J is TRBJ1-2 and V is TRBV4-2; no clear D gene. Germline V gene lookup returns CDR1 LGHNA and CDR2 YNFKEQ. This CDR3 contains 15 residues. Trimming removed 0 bases from V and 1 base from J, with 9 bases in between. This CDR3 reads CASSQDPESNYGYTF. DNA for the CDR3: TGTGCCAGCAGCCAAGATCCAGAAAGTAACTATGGCTACACCTTC.

The V gene is TRBV28, the J gene TRBJ1-5, with D possibly being TRBD1 (6 bases). V dropped 5 bases and J dropped 1 base, with 12 bases sitting between them. Germline V gives CDR1 MDHEN, CDR2 SYDVKM. This CDR3 has 15 amino acids. Written as DNA, the CDR3 is TGTGCCAGCAGTCGGGGAGGGACAAGCAATCAGCCCCAGCATTTT. Protein: CASSRGGTSNQPQHF. The full variable domain, in which reference TRBV28 and TRBJ1-5 provide the parts outside the CDR3, is DVKVTQSSRYLVKRTGEKVFLECVQDMDHENMFWYRQDPGLGLRLIYFSYDVKMKEKGDIPEGYSVSREKKERFSLILESASTNQTSMYLCASSRGGTSNQPQHFGDGTRLSIL.

The V and J genes are TRBV6-1 and TRBJ2-7; the D gene is possibly TRBD1 (5 bases). V lost 0 bases, J lost 2 bases, and 17 bases lay in between. This CDR3 has 17 residues. Germline lookup yields CDR1 MNHNS and CDR2 SASEGT. CDR3 loop: CASSEAGWGKGPYEQYV. The CDR3 DNA is TGTGCCAGCAGTGAAGCGGGTTGGGGAAAGGGGCCCTACGAGCAGTACGTC.

This chain links TRBV19 with TRBJ2-3, with TRBD2 matching over 9 bases. The CDR3 runs 14 residues. Per the germline V gene, CDR1 is LNHDA and CDR2 is SQIVND (reference sequence). V was pared by 9 bases and J by 5 bases, with 9 bases of the junction left unmatched. The CDR3 spells CASAGGPLGDTQYF. CDR3 nucleotide sequence: TGTGCCAGCGCGGGGGGGCCTTTAGGAGATACGCAGTATTTT.

This clone showed up just once. The gene calls are TRBV3-1 (or the pseudogene TRBV3-2) and TRBJ2-4, with D possibly being TRBD2 (6 bases). The germline gives CDR1 LGHDT, CDR2 YNNKEL (reference sequence). The CDR3 sequence is 15 residues long. With 2 bases removed from V and 8 bases from J, the gap between germline ends came to 16 bases. The CDR3 is CASSQMGGGMDIQYF. The CDR3 nucleotides read TGTGCCAGCAGCCAAATGGGGGGAGGAATGGACATTCAGTACTTC.

This clone was picked up a small number of times. The chain links TRBV4-3 to TRBJ1-1; D unclear. The V gene lost 4 bases and the J gene lost 11 bases, with 11 bases spanning the gap. Germline lookup yields CDR1 LGHNA and CDR2 YSLEER. The CDR3 runs 11 residues. The CDR3 DNA follows: TGCGCCAGCAGCCCCCCCAGGAGGGCTTTCTTT. Protein: CASSPPRRAFF.

This sequence joins TRBV4-3 and TRBJ1-4; D is perhaps TRBD1 (5 bases). Germline CDR1 reads LGHNA; CDR2 reads YSLEER. CDR3 length equals 15 residues. Deletions cut 4 bases from V and 1 base from J, with 10 bases between. CDR3 sequence reads: CASSPGGETNEKLFF. In nucleotides, the CDR3 is TGCGCCAGCAGCCCGGGAGGGGAAACTAATGAAAAACTGTTTTTT.

The V gene is TRBV7-8, the J gene TRBJ1-1; 7 nucleotides line up with TRBD1. CDR1 and CDR2 (germline): SGHVS, FQNEAQ. V shed 8 bases, J shed 5 bases, and the junction held 14 bases outside the gene matches. This CDR3 has 15 amino acids. CDR3 region: CASFLGAGGLTEAFF. The DNA of the CDR3 is TGTGCCAGCTTCCTAGGGGCAGGGGGACTTACTGAAGCTTTCTTT.

In its sample, this clone was seen a few times. The chain recombines TRBV19 with TRBJ1-4, with a weak D call TRBD1 (5 bases). Trimming stripped 7 bases from V and 1 base from J, with 10 bases between. Germline assignment: CDR1 LNHDA and CDR2 SQIVND (reference sequence). This CDR3 region has 14 residues. The CDR3 DNA reads TGTGCCAGTATTAATGACAGAACTAATGAAAAACTGTTTTTT. Residues: CASINDRTNEKLFF.

The V gene is TRBV19, the J gene TRBJ1-1; 12 bases align to TRBD1. There are 16 residues in the CDR3. In germline, CDR1 is LNHDA, CDR2 SQIVND (reference sequence). J lost 2 bases, V lost 8 bases, and 9 bases had no gene match. The CDR3 sequence: CASGPGDRGRNTEAFF. The CDR3 DNA follows: TGTGCCAGTGGCCCCGGGGACAGGGGGCGAAACACTGAAGCTTTCTTT.

This rearrangement joins TRBV3-1 (or the pseudogene TRBV3-2) to TRBJ2-3; 9 nucleotides agree with TRBD2. Germline V lookup: CDR1 LGHDT, CDR2 YNNKEL (reference sequence). J lost 4 bases, V lost 6 bases, and 11 bases had no gene match. The length of the CDR3 is 16 residues. CDR3: CASRLESGGLSDTQYF. DNA of the CDR3: TGTGCCAGCAGACTAGAGAGCGGGGGGCTGTCAGATACGCAGTATTTT.

This rearrangement joins TRBV2 to TRBJ1-1, with D maybe TRBD1 (6 bases). The CDR3 has 14 amino acids. The V and J ends lost 8 bases and 3 bases respectively, with 16 bases between them. Per germline, CDR1 SNHLY and CDR2 FYNNEI. CDR3 protein: CASAPNRDDTEAFF. CDR3 sequence (DNA): TGTGCCAGCGCGCCCAACAGGGACGACACTGAAGCTTTCTTT. The whole variable domain, filled in from reference TRBV2 and TRBJ1-1, reads EPEVTQTPSHQVTQMGQEVILRCVPISNHLYFYWYRQILGQKVEFLVSFYNNEISEKSEIFDDQFSVERPDGSNFTLKIRSTKLEDSAMYFCASAPNRDDTEAFFGQGTRLTVV.

The V and J genes are TRBV27 and TRBJ1-2, with 7 bases that match TRBD1. Germline lookup yields CDR1 MNHEY and CDR2 SMNVEV (reference sequence). The CDR3 is 13 residues long. The ends lost 5 bases at V and 6 bases at J; junction bases unmatched: 6. CDR3 region: CASSPLDRDGYTF. CDR3 sequence (DNA): TGTGCCAGCAGTCCTCTCGACAGGGATGGCTACACCTTC.